This TCR beta chain was recovered during a study of regulatory T cells in long-lasting Graves disease. Broader study findings: The study found TRBV28, TRBJ1-2 and TRBJ2-5 favored in persistent disease. Accuracy may have suffered from the small sample size.

This clonotype was found many times. Its specificity is unknown. After removal of 3 bases from V and 8 bases from J, the junction contained 5 bases not matched to a gene. This CDR3 has 14 amino acids. CDR1 is SNHLY and CDR2 is FYNNEI in the germline V gene. CDR3-region Arm-PCR and iRepertoire HTBI primers produced the TCR beta libraries. Authors' processing steps: Samples revealed 62 TRBV and around 13 TRBJ segments. Each CDR3 protein is one row after TCRdb ran MiXCR on the multiplex PCR reads. The V and J calls and clone size come from TCRdb's table, not from the authors' own analysis. The table includes about 300,000 distinct CDR3 sequences, 20% to 25% detected once. Described time point: persistent/refractory GD, antithyroid drugs over 5 years with positive TRAb. From RNA extracted from PBMCs, the TCR library was made.

The chain employs TRBV2 and TRBJ1-4; the match to TRBD1 covers 8 bases. The sample consisted of peripheral blood mononuclear cells (PBMCs), taken when the disease was refractory, from a patient treated with antithyroid drugs. This sequence originates from a female donor with Graves disease. In nucleotides, the CDR3 is TGTGCCAGCAGTGATGGACAGGGTGGAGAAAAACTGTTTTTT. It yields the protein CASSDGQGGEKLFF.